The next 11 T cell receptor beta chains were all read from a single sample in a study of neurological immune-mediated disorders. TCRdb itself ran the 5' RACE reads through MiXCR, one entry per CDR3 protein. The sample consists of 30,000 to 40,000 distinct CDR3 sequences, around 4% of them appearing once. Sequencing was done on a sample of PBMCs. All receptors derive from a man aged 25-45 years with multiple sclerosis.

This clonotype came up many times. V is TRBV4-1 and J is TRBJ1-4; D call uncertain. V was shortened by 0 bases and J by 1 base, with 9 bases between the two germline ends. Germline loops: CDR1 MGHRA, CDR2 YSYEKL. This CDR3 comprises 16 residues. The CDR3 DNA is TGCGCCAGCAGCCAAGAGCCTCTTAGAACTAATGAAAAACTGTTTTTT. Translation gives CASSQEPLRTNEKLFF.

In this sample, this clonotype turned up many times. The V and J genes are TRBV6-5 and TRBJ1-5; D is undetermined. This CDR3 region has 13 residues. Germline lookup yields CDR1 MNHEY and CDR2 SVGAGI. The ends were cut back, 0 bases at V and 4 bases at J, with 4 bases in the middle. The CDR3 is CASSYSPNQPQHF. The CDR3 DNA reads TGTGCCAGCAGTTACTCGCCTAATCAGCCCCAGCATTTT.

This clonotype was observed many times. The chain uses TRBV20-1 and TRBJ1-2; D gene unclear. The V end lost 2 bases, the J end lost 0 bases, and 4 bases lay between the germline ends. The germline V gene has CDR1 DFQATT and CDR2 SNEGSKA (reference sequence). The CDR3 is 12 amino acids. The CDR3 DNA reads as TGCAGTGCTAGACTGACTAACTATGGCTACACCTTC. Translating gives CSARLTNYGYTF.

This clonotype came up many times. The chain is built from TRBV7-2 and TRBJ2-3; perhaps TRBD1 as D (5 bases). This CDR3 comprises 16 residues. Germline-derived CDR1 and CDR2 are SGHTA and FQGNSA. The V and J ends lost 1 base and 4 bases respectively, with 15 bases between them. The CDR3 DNA reads TGTGCCAGCAGCTTAGTGGGGTCAGGGTGGTCAGATACGCAGTATTTT. Translation gives CASSLVGSGWSDTQYF.

In its sample, this clonotype was seen many times. V gene TRBV12-3 or TRBV12-4 combines with J gene TRBJ2-6; D might be TRBD1 (5 bases). With 5 bases removed from V and 6 bases from J, the gap between germline ends came to 8 bases. The CDR3 is 13 amino acids. The CDR3: CASSPREANVLTF. CDR3 bases: TGTGCCAGCAGTCCCAGGGAGGCCAACGTCCTGACTTTC.

This clonotype showed up many times. This chain uses TRBV12-3 or TRBV12-4 with TRBJ1-2; D is ambiguous. The CDR3 totals 11 residues. V was cut by 0 bases and J by 4 bases, with 0 bases left in between. The CDR3 protein is CASSLAYGYTF. The CDR3 nucleotides are TGTGCCAGCAGTTTAGCCTATGGCTACACCTTC.

This clonotype occurred many times. This chain links TRBV20-1 with TRBJ2-7, with D tentatively TRBD2 (6 bases). Looked up from germline, CDR1 is DFQATT and CDR2 is SNEGSKA (reference sequence). V was pared by 3 bases and J by 2 bases, with 14 bases between. This CDR3 contains 14 residues. The CDR3 coding sequence is TGCAGTGCTAGTTTCGGGAGTAACCCCTACGAGCAGTACTTC. Translating gives CSASFGSNPYEQYF.

Many counts were recorded for this clonotype. The gene calls are TRBV7-6 and TRBJ1-3; D is unclear. Trimming took 2 bases from V and 0 from J, leaving 11 bases between them. In germline, CDR1 is SGHVS, CDR2 FNYEAQ. The CDR3 is made up of 16 amino acids. The CDR3 sequence is CASSLSSPRSGNTIYF. CDR3 DNA sequence: TGTGCCAGCAGCTTATCTTCACCTCGCTCTGGAAACACCATATATTTT.

This clonotype came up many times. The V and J genes are TRBV12-3 or TRBV12-4 and TRBJ2-6; no clear D gene. The V end lost 7 bases, the J end lost 4 bases, and 11 bases lay between the germline ends. The CDR3 runs 14 residues. The CDR3 here is CASTRGAGANVLTF. The DNA for the CDR3 is TGTGCCAGCACCCGAGGAGCCGGGGCCAACGTCCTGACTTTC.

This clonotype was observed a few times. The chain uses TRBV7-8 and TRBJ1-2, with a weak D call TRBD1 (6 bases). This CDR3 comprises 15 residues. Germline assignment: CDR1 SGHVS and CDR2 FQNEAQ. V dropped 2 bases and J dropped 14 bases, with 24 bases sitting between them. The CDR3 loop is CASSLNRVFWLWKTF. CDR3 DNA: TGTGCCAGCAGCTTAAACAGGGTTTTTTGGTTGTGGAAAACCTTC.

This clonotype was recorded many times. The chain couples TRBV6-2 or TRBV6-3 to TRBJ2-1; 7 nucleotides match TRBD1. Germline lookup yields CDR1 MNHEY and CDR2 SVGEGT. This CDR3 is built from 14 residues. V was pared by 6 bases and J by 0 bases, with 2 bases of the junction left unmatched. The CDR3 DNA reads as TGTGCCAGCAGGGCAGGGGGCTCCTACAATGAGCAGTTCTTC. Translation gives CASRAGGSYNEQFF.